This passage covers 24 T cell receptor beta chains from one sample sequenced in a study of T cell repertoires in cytomegalovirus infection. TCRdb re-derived calls from the reads in MiXCR, one entry per CDR3 protein. The sample lists 100,000 or so distinct CDR3 sequences, about a quarter occurring once. The sequenced sample was CD8+ T cells from PBMCs. The origin of the receptors is a human donor in good health (CMV status not recorded). Some clones in this sample may be carry-over from other donors' samples.

J is TRBJ2-1 and V is TRBV7-2, with 7 nucleotides matching TRBD2. The CDR3 totals 15 residues. Trimming at V came to 3 bases and at J to 8 bases, leaving 10 bases not matched to a gene. In germline, CDR1 is SGHTA, CDR2 FQGNSA. Here the CDR3 reads CASSLVIGLEDEQFF. The CDR3 bases are TGTGCCAGCAGCTTGGTAATAGGACTAGAGGATGAGCAGTTCTTC.

The J gene is TRBJ2-3, the V gene TRBV2, with TRBD2 matching over 10 bases. Germline V gives CDR1 SNHLY, CDR2 FYNNEI. Losses at the gene ends were 0 bases for V and 2 bases for J; bases not matched to a gene: 5. CDR3 size: 17 residues. CDR3: CASSEARAGGLTDTQYF. DNA for the CDR3: TGTGCCAGCAGTGAAGCGCGAGCGGGAGGGCTCACAGATACGCAGTATTTT.

This chain connects TRBV4-3 to TRBJ2-5, with 12 bases matching TRBD2. This CDR3 region has 18 residues. Germline loops: CDR1 LGHNA, CDR2 YSLEER. V lost 1 base, J lost 2 bases, and 8 bases stayed unmatched. CDR3 sequence reads: CASSQGASGGAEQETQYF. In DNA, the CDR3 is TGCGCCAGCAGCCAAGGGGCTAGCGGGGGGGCTGAGCAAGAGACCCAGTACTTC.

This clonotype was seen many times. V and J are TRBV7-2 and TRBJ2-2; TRBD2 agrees at 7 bases. Germline CDR1 SGHTA, CDR2 FQGNSA. V shed 2 bases and J 5 bases; nucleotides not matched to a gene: 8. The CDR3 contains 16 residues. In DNA form, the CDR3 reads TGTGCCAGCAGCTTACGGTCGGGAGGTCGGACCGGGGAGCTGTTTTTT. Amino acids: CASSLRSGGRTGELFF.

This chain uses TRBV12-3 or TRBV12-4 with TRBJ2-1; 7 bases are a match to TRBD1. The length of the CDR3 is 14 residues. V lost 5 bases and J lost 6; bases outside the gene matches: 7. The CDR3 sequence: CASSPYTGVNEQFF. DNA for the CDR3: TGTGCCAGCAGTCCCTACACAGGGGTCAATGAGCAGTTCTTC.

The rearrangement links TRBV20-1 to TRBJ1-1; 7 nucleotides match TRBD1. The germline gives CDR1 DFQATT, CDR2 SNEGSKA (reference sequence). V was clipped by 0 bases and J by 12 bases; unmatched bases: 7. The CDR3 totals 12 residues. The CDR3, as DNA: TGCAGTGCTAGAGAGGCAGGGGGGCAAACTTTCTTT. Translation: CSAREAGGQTFF.

In its sample, this clonotype was seen a few times. The gene calls are TRBV20-1 and TRBJ2-5; 7 bases align to TRBD1. Germline assignment: CDR1 DFQATT and CDR2 SNEGSKA (reference sequence). This CDR3 region has 17 residues. With V trimmed by 3 bases and J by 5 bases, 18 bases remained unmatched. The DNA of the CDR3 is TGCAGTGCTAGTCACAGGGGCGCCGGAGGTTTTACGGAGACCCAGTACTTC. This translates into CSASHRGAGGFTETQYF.

The chain uses TRBV19 and TRBJ2-1; maybe TRBD2 (6 bases). The CDR3 covers 16 residues. Germline CDR1 and CDR2: LNHDA and SQIVND (reference sequence). Trimming removed 6 bases from V and 4 bases from J, with 19 bases in between. The CDR3 DNA reads as TGTGCCAGTAGCCCCGTCCGGGCGGGGTTATACAATGAGCAGTTCTTC. Amino acids: CASSPVRAGLYNEQFF.

The chain employs TRBV4-1 and TRBJ2-5, with no clear D. Per the germline V gene, CDR1 is MGHRA and CDR2 is YSYEKL. CDR3 length equals 14 residues. Trimming took off 4 bases at V and 5 bases at J, with 14 bases between the two ends. CDR3 DNA sequence: TGCGCCAGCAGCCTCCGGGCCTTGGGGGAGACCCAGTACTTC. Translated, it gives CASSLRALGETQYF.

This clonotype was recorded at least ten times. The rearrangement uses TRBV20-1 and TRBJ2-1; TRBD2 matches 14 bases. CDR1 is DFQATT, CDR2 SNEGSKA, per germline (reference sequence). This CDR3 contains 13 residues. Trimming removed 6 bases from V and 9 bases from J; junction bases left unmatched: 4. The CDR3 DNA sequence: TGCAGTGCGGACGGGACTAGCGGGGGTGAGCAGTTCTTC. Protein: CSADGTSGGEQFF.

This clonotype was picked up a small number of times. This chain connects TRBV29-1 to TRBJ2-2; TRBD1 aligns across 8 bases. V lost 2 bases to trimming and J lost 4 bases; unmatched junction nucleotides: 6. The CDR3 loop spans 15 amino acids. Germline-derived CDR1 and CDR2 are SQVTM and ANQGSEA. CDR3 nucleotide sequence: TGCAGCGTTGAACGGCAGGGGACAGGCACCGGGGAGCTGTTTTTT. It encodes CSVERQGTGTGELFF.

This clonotype was seen many times. The J gene is TRBJ2-5, the V gene TRBV7-2; D uncertain. V gave up 2 bases and J gave up 3 bases, with 7 bases separating them. The germline V gene has CDR1 SGHTA and CDR2 FQGNSA. The CDR3 spans 13 residues. CDR3 DNA: TGTGCCAGCAGCTTATGGGTAGAAGAGACCCAGTACTTC. Translating gives CASSLWVEETQYF.

This clonotype was seen more than once but under ten times. The V and J genes are TRBV7-9 and TRBJ2-1; the D gene could be TRBD1 or TRBD2 (5 bases each). CDR3 size: 15 residues. CDR1 and CDR2 from the germline V gene are SEHNR and FQNEAQ (reference sequence). Between the trimmed V and J ends, which lost 5 bases and 1 base, there was a span of 12 bases. The CDR3 spells CASSRPEGSYNEQFF. In DNA, the CDR3 is TGTGCCAGCAGCAGACCTGAGGGGTCCTACAATGAGCAGTTCTTC.

In its sample, this clonotype was seen many times. V and J are TRBV5-6 and TRBJ2-4; D gene uncertain. CDR3 length: 17 amino acids. Germline CDR1 reads SGHDT; CDR2 reads YYEEEE. Trimming shortened V by 0 bases and J by 5 bases, and 18 bases separated the two germline ends. CDR3 in DNA: TGTGCCAGCAGCTTGGGTCCCGGCACCACTATTCAAAACATTCAGTACTTC. Residues: CASSLGPGTTIQNIQYF.

This clonotype was recorded at least ten times. The rearrangement uses TRBV7-9 and TRBJ1-4; D is unclear. The CDR3 runs 11 residues. Trimming removed 2 bases from V and 7 bases from J, with 2 bases in between. Germline V gene sequence: CDR1 SEHNR, CDR2 FQNEAQ (reference sequence). CDR3: CASSLSEKLFF. The CDR3 DNA follows: TGTGCCAGCAGCTTAAGTGAAAAACTGTTTTTT.

This clonotype was detected ten times or more. This chain connects TRBV7-6 to TRBJ2-3; 7 bases fit TRBD1. In germline, CDR1 is SGHVS, CDR2 FNYEAQ. The CDR3 loop spans 16 amino acids. Trimming at V came to 1 base and at J to 4 bases, leaving 8 bases not matched to a gene. This CDR3 is CASSLEGGLSADTQYF. The CDR3 DNA reads TGTGCCAGCAGCTTAGAAGGGGGCCTTAGCGCAGATACGCAGTATTTT.

This clonotype was found a few times. The genes are TRBV4-3 and TRBJ2-2; 9 nucleotides line up with TRBD1. Germline V gene sequence: CDR1 LGHNA, CDR2 YSLEER. The CDR3 has 15 residues. V lost 0 bases to trimming and J lost 9 bases; unmatched junction nucleotides: 5. CDR3 sequence (DNA): TGCGCCAGCAGCCAAGACTTACAGGGGGCGTGGGAGCTGTTTTTT. Translation gives CASSQDLQGAWELFF.

This clonotype appeared once. V is TRBV28 and J is TRBJ1-5; 8 nucleotides align to TRBD1. V shed 6 bases and J 2 bases; nucleotides not matched to a gene: 6. Germline V gene lookup returns CDR1 MDHEN and CDR2 SYDVKM. The CDR3 runs to 15 residues. In nucleotides, the CDR3 is TGTGCCAGCAGCCCACCGGGACAGGGCAATCAGCCCCAGCATTTT. It yields the protein CASSPPGQGNQPQHF. Full variable domain (remainder filled in from reference TRBV28 and TRBJ1-5): DVKVTQSSRYLVKRTGEKVFLECVQDMDHENMFWYRQDPGLGLRLIYFSYDVKMKEKGDIPEGYSVSREKKERFSLILESASTNQTSMYLCASSPPGQGNQPQHFGDGTRLSIL.

This chain connects TRBV12-3 or TRBV12-4 to TRBJ2-1, with D perhaps matching TRBD2 (5 bases). CDR3 length: 12 amino acids. V was shortened by 8 bases and J by 6 bases, with 11 bases between the two germline ends. CDR3: CASSSSSNEQFF. The CDR3 coding sequence is TGTGCCAGCTCTAGCAGTTCCAATGAGCAGTTCTTC.

This clonotype was seen a handful of times. This chain connects TRBV5-1 to TRBJ2-1; TRBD2 agrees at 11 bases. Trimming took 4 bases from V and 7 from J; bases not matched to a gene: 7. In germline, CDR1 is SGHRS, CDR2 YFSETQ. There are 15 residues in the CDR3. This CDR3 is CASSQLAGVRNEQFF. The CDR3 DNA reads TGCGCCAGCAGCCAACTAGCGGGAGTTCGGAATGAGCAGTTCTTC.

The CDR3 sequence is CASRSTVTDFYNEQFF. The CDR3 DNA follows: TGTGCCAGCAGATCCACAGTGACGGACTTCTACAATGAGCAGTTCTTC. V gene TRBV28 combines with J gene TRBJ2-1, with D maybe TRBD2 (5 bases). Germline V gene lookup returns CDR1 MDHEN and CDR2 SYDVKM. Trimming left V 6 bases short and J 3 bases short, with 18 bases between. The CDR3 contains 16 residues.

This clonotype was observed many times. The rearrangement uses TRBV11-3 and TRBJ2-7; D not resolved. CDR1 and CDR2 (germline): SGHNT, YENEEA. Trimming shortened V by 4 bases and J by 6 bases, and 10 bases separated the two germline ends. The CDR3 runs to 12 residues. In DNA, the CDR3 is TGTGCCAGCAGCTCCGGAATTCTCGAGCAGTACTTC. Protein sequence: CASSSGILEQYF.

The chain has TRBV4-3 and TRBJ1-4; TRBD1 matches 9 bases. The germline gives CDR1 LGHNA, CDR2 YSLEER. This CDR3 has 15 amino acids. The J segment lost 5 bases and the V segment lost 0 bases, leaving 1 base of the junction unmatched. The chain's CDR3 is CASSQDGQGNEKLFF. The CDR3 DNA follows: TGCGCCAGCAGCCAAGACGGACAGGGGAATGAAAAACTGTTTTTT.

The chain combines TRBV6-6 with TRBJ1-1; D is unclear. Per germline, CDR1 MNHNY and CDR2 SVGAGI (reference sequence). The CDR3 contains 13 residues. The V end lost 0 bases, the J end lost 3 bases, and 5 bases lay between the germline ends. CDR3 bases: TGTGCCAGCAGTTACTCGGACTACACTGAAGCTTTCTTT. Translated: CASSYSDYTEAFF.